A selection of T cell receptor beta chains follows, all from one sample in a study of early T cells in non-severe SARS-CoV-2 infection. MiXCR, run by TCRdb on the 5' RACE reads, gives a single entry per CDR3 protein. The sample yields approximately 67,000 distinct CDR3 sequences, less than 9.5% seen once. Sequenced: whole blood. These receptors all stem from an adult who was a healthcare worker with PCR-confirmed SARS-CoV-2 infection or an uninfected control (not recorded which). CDR3s include the opening cysteine and the closing phenylalanine or tryptophan. The order of the fields is D gene, clone size, V gene, J gene, CDR3 protein, CDR3 DNA. The D gene is left open where the match is weak. A clone size is listed for some rows: how often the clone was seen (once, few, many), or a class if it is expanded.

d_gene: -
abundance: many
v_gene: TRBV9
j_gene: TRBJ2-1
CDR3aa: CASSLGGAAYNEQFF
CDR3nt: TGTGCCAGCAGTTTAGGGGGGGCAGCCTACAATGAGCAGTTCTTC

d_gene: -
abundance: many
v_gene: TRBV18
j_gene: TRBJ2-7
CDR3aa: CASSSAAGTPYEQYF
CDR3nt: TGTGCCAGCTCCTCCGCGGCGGGTACCCCCTACGAGCAGTACTTC

d_gene: -
abundance: -
v_gene: TRBV19
j_gene: TRBJ2-3
CDR3aa: CASSMTGSEADTQYF
CDR3nt: TGTGCCAGTAGTATGACCGGGAGTGAGGCAGATACGCAGTATTTT

d_gene: -
abundance: -
v_gene: TRBV5-8
j_gene: TRBJ2-7
CDR3aa: CASSLGFWTSSYEQYF
CDR3nt: TGTGCCAGCAGCTTGGGTTTCTGGACAAGCTCCTACGAGCAGTACTTC

d_gene: -
abundance: few
v_gene: TRBV27
j_gene: TRBJ2-5
CDR3aa: CASSFWGETQYF
CDR3nt: TGTGCCAGCAGTTTTTGGGGTGAGACCCAGTACTTC

d_gene: TRBD2
abundance: -
v_gene: TRBV30
j_gene: TRBJ2-3
CDR3aa: CAWSEGLAGVDTQYF
CDR3nt: TGTGCCTGGAGCGAGGGACTAGCGGGAGTAGATACGCAGTATTTT

d_gene: TRBD1
abundance: -
v_gene: TRBV29-1
j_gene: TRBJ2-7
CDR3aa: CSVPKGQGYYEQYF
CDR3nt: TGCAGCGTCCCTAAAGGACAGGGCTACTACGAGCAGTACTTC

d_gene: -
abundance: few
v_gene: TRBV7-9
j_gene: TRBJ1-4
CDR3aa: CASSLGQGEEKLFF
CDR3nt: TGTGCCAGCAGCTTGGGGCAGGGTGAAGAAAAACTGTTTTTT

d_gene: TRBD1
abundance: few
v_gene: TRBV20-1
j_gene: TRBJ1-4
CDR3aa: CSARVATGVDNEKLFF
CDR3nt: TGCAGTGCTAGAGTCGCGACAGGGGTGGATAATGAAAAACTGTTTTTT

d_gene: -
abundance: -
v_gene: TRBV9
j_gene: TRBJ1-1
CDR3aa: CASSPWGSAAEAFF
CDR3nt: TGTGCCAGCAGCCCCTGGGGTTCGGCGGCTGAAGCTTTCTTT

d_gene: TRBD1
abundance: few
v_gene: TRBV12-3/TRBV12-4
j_gene: TRBJ1-1
CDR3aa: CASRGQPNTEAFF
CDR3nt: TGTGCCAGCAGGGGACAGCCCAACACTGAAGCTTTCTTT

d_gene: -
abundance: few
v_gene: TRBV12-3/TRBV12-4
j_gene: TRBJ2-2
CDR3aa: CASSISGPGELFF
CDR3nt: TGTGCCAGCAGTATAAGCGGACCCGGGGAGCTGTTTTTT

d_gene: -
abundance: few
v_gene: TRBV7-2
j_gene: TRBJ2-7
CDR3aa: CASSLRSQGGYEQYF
CDR3nt: TGTGCCAGCAGCTTACGGAGCCAAGGCGGCTACGAGCAGTACTTC

d_gene: -
abundance: -
v_gene: TRBV19
j_gene: TRBJ2-3
CDR3aa: CASRDVGGGTDTQYF
CDR3nt: TGTGCCAGTAGAGACGTGGGGGGTGGCACAGATACGCAGTATTTT

d_gene: -
abundance: few
v_gene: TRBV11-2
j_gene: TRBJ2-5
CDR3aa: CASSFGRGETQYF
CDR3nt: TGTGCCAGCAGCTTTGGCCGCGGGGAGACCCAGTACTTC

d_gene: -
abundance: many
v_gene: TRBV7-3
j_gene: TRBJ1-2
CDR3aa: CASSPTGYGGYTF
CDR3nt: TGTGCCAGCAGCCCCACAGGGTACGGGGGCTACACCTTC

d_gene: -
abundance: many
v_gene: TRBV20-1
j_gene: TRBJ1-2
CDR3aa: CSARDIGDGYTF
CDR3nt: TGCAGTGCTAGAGATATAGGGGACGGCTACACCTTC

d_gene: TRBD2
abundance: few
v_gene: TRBV4-2
j_gene: TRBJ2-7
CDR3aa: CASSQDLSGTSVSYEQYF
CDR3nt: TGTGCCAGCAGCCAAGATCTTTCAGGGACTAGCGTATCCTACGAGCAGTACTTC

d_gene: TRBD1
abundance: many
v_gene: TRBV15
j_gene: TRBJ2-1
CDR3aa: CATSRGSGQGRNEQFF
CDR3nt: TGTGCCACCAGCAGAGGTTCCGGACAGGGGCGGAATGAGCAGTTCTTC

d_gene: TRBD2
abundance: -
v_gene: TRBV19
j_gene: TRBJ2-1
CDR3aa: CASLARGTSGLEQFF
CDR3nt: TGTGCCAGTCTGGCCCGCGGCACTAGCGGACTCGAGCAGTTCTTC

d_gene: TRBD2
abundance: few
v_gene: TRBV19
j_gene: TRBJ2-7
CDR3aa: CASSTLAGGPSYEQYF
CDR3nt: TGTGCCAGTAGTACCCTCGCGGGAGGGCCCTCCTACGAGCAGTACTTC

d_gene: TRBD1
abundance: few
v_gene: TRBV24-1
j_gene: TRBJ1-5
CDR3aa: CATSPTGDSNQPQHF
CDR3nt: TGTGCCACCAGCCCGACAGGGGATAGCAATCAGCCCCAGCATTTT

d_gene: -
abundance: -
v_gene: TRBV6-5
j_gene: TRBJ1-3
CDR3aa: CASRRGGQSGNTIYF
CDR3nt: TGTGCCAGCAGGCGAGGCGGACAGTCTGGAAACACCATATATTTT

d_gene: TRBD1
abundance: -
v_gene: TRBV7-3
j_gene: TRBJ2-1
CDR3aa: CASSLSGGPYNEQFF
CDR3nt: TGTGCCAGCAGCTTGTCAGGGGGTCCCTACAATGAGCAGTTCTTC

d_gene: -
abundance: -
v_gene: TRBV11-2
j_gene: TRBJ2-1
CDR3aa: CASSLGGAYNEQFF
CDR3nt: TGTGCCAGCAGCTTGGGGGGTGCCTACAATGAGCAGTTCTTC

d_gene: -
abundance: -
v_gene: TRBV24-1
j_gene: TRBJ2-3
CDR3aa: CATSDLGESTDTQYF
CDR3nt: TGTGCCACCAGTGATTTGGGGGAAAGCACAGATACGCAGTATTTT

d_gene: -
abundance: many
v_gene: TRBV11-2
j_gene: TRBJ2-5
CDR3aa: CASSPTGGWETQYF
CDR3nt: TGTGCCAGCAGCCCCACCGGGGGCTGGGAGACCCAGTACTTC

d_gene: TRBD2
abundance: few
v_gene: TRBV2
j_gene: TRBJ2-5
CDR3aa: CASTGLAGAETQYF
CDR3nt: TGTGCCAGCACGGGACTAGCGGGAGCAGAGACCCAGTACTTC

d_gene: -
abundance: few
v_gene: TRBV11-1
j_gene: TRBJ2-5
CDR3aa: CASSPDRGTQYF
CDR3nt: TGTGCCAGCAGCCCCGACCGTGGGACCCAGTACTTC

d_gene: -
abundance: many
v_gene: TRBV20-1
j_gene: TRBJ2-1
CDR3aa: CSARELRRLRSNEQFF
CDR3nt: TGCAGTGCTAGGGAACTCAGGCGCCTTAGATCCAATGAGCAGTTCTTC

d_gene: TRBD2
abundance: many
v_gene: TRBV18
j_gene: TRBJ2-7
CDR3aa: CASSTDGGGDEQYF
CDR3nt: TGTGCCAGCTCTACCGACGGGGGAGGGGACGAGCAGTACTTC

d_gene: TRBD2
abundance: -
v_gene: TRBV12-3/TRBV12-4
j_gene: TRBJ2-3
CDR3aa: CASSLWLAGSTDTQYF
CDR3nt: TGTGCCAGCAGTTTGTGGCTAGCGGGGAGCACAGATACGCAGTATTTT

d_gene: -
abundance: -
v_gene: TRBV5-4
j_gene: TRBJ2-7
CDR3aa: CASSDRLERYF
CDR3nt: TGTGCCAGCAGCGATCGACTAGAACGGTACTTC

d_gene: TRBD2
abundance: few
v_gene: TRBV20-1
j_gene: TRBJ2-1
CDR3aa: CSARDRRLASRNEQFF
CDR3nt: TGCAGTGCTAGAGATCGGAGACTAGCTTCGAGAAATGAGCAGTTCTTC

d_gene: TRBD2
abundance: few
v_gene: TRBV28
j_gene: TRBJ2-1
CDR3aa: CASSEGTTLYNEQFF
CDR3nt: TGTGCCAGCAGTGAGGGGACTACGCTCTACAATGAGCAGTTCTTC

d_gene: -
abundance: -
v_gene: TRBV5-5
j_gene: TRBJ1-4
CDR3aa: CASSSPRTRSDEKLFF
CDR3nt: TGTGCCAGCAGCTCCCCTAGGACGCGGTCAGATGAAAAACTGTTTTTT

d_gene: TRBD2
abundance: -
v_gene: TRBV3-1
j_gene: TRBJ2-4
CDR3aa: CASSQVLAGGPAKNIQYF
CDR3nt: TGTGCCAGCAGCCAAGTACTAGCGGGAGGGCCCGCCAAAAACATTCAGTACTTC

d_gene: -
abundance: few
v_gene: TRBV6-2/TRBV6-3
j_gene: TRBJ2-7
CDR3aa: CASNDPRGIYEQYF
CDR3nt: TGTGCCAGCAACGACCCCCGCGGGATCTACGAGCAGTACTTC

d_gene: -
abundance: many
v_gene: TRBV7-2
j_gene: TRBJ1-2
CDR3aa: CASSLVGRVGNYGYTF
CDR3nt: TGTGCCAGCAGCTTAGTAGGCAGGGTTGGAAACTATGGCTACACCTTC

d_gene: TRBD2
abundance: few
v_gene: TRBV28
j_gene: TRBJ2-1
CDR3aa: CASSQTSGVYNEQFF
CDR3nt: TGTGCCAGCAGCCAAACTAGCGGGGTCTACAATGAGCAGTTCTTC

d_gene: -
abundance: -
v_gene: TRBV24-1
j_gene: TRBJ2-3
CDR3aa: CATSEPGWGTDTQYF
CDR3nt: TGTGCCACCAGTGAACCGGGATGGGGCACAGATACGCAGTATTTT

d_gene: TRBD2
abundance: many
v_gene: TRBV4-1
j_gene: TRBJ2-7
CDR3aa: CASSSWTSGRSEQYF
CDR3nt: TGCGCCAGCAGCTCCTGGACTAGCGGGAGGAGTGAGCAGTACTTC

d_gene: -
abundance: few
v_gene: TRBV14
j_gene: TRBJ1-1
CDR3aa: CASSPRLTGNTEAFF
CDR3nt: TGTGCCAGCAGCCCCAGGCTTACAGGGAACACTGAAGCTTTCTTT

d_gene: -
abundance: -
v_gene: TRBV5-6
j_gene: TRBJ1-5
CDR3aa: CASSLYRAGNQPQHF
CDR3nt: TGTGCCAGCAGCTTGTATAGGGCGGGCAATCAGCCCCAGCATTTT

d_gene: -
abundance: -
v_gene: TRBV7-9
j_gene: TRBJ2-3
CDR3aa: CASSLAGGGDTQYF
CDR3nt: TGTGCCAGCAGCTTAGCTGGGGGTGGTGATACGCAGTATTTT

d_gene: TRBD1
abundance: few
v_gene: TRBV9
j_gene: TRBJ2-1
CDR3aa: CASSANPGQYNEQFF
CDR3nt: TGTGCCAGCAGCGCAAACCCGGGACAGTACAATGAGCAGTTCTTC

d_gene: -
abundance: -
v_gene: TRBV24-1
j_gene: TRBJ2-7
CDR3aa: CATSDTGTYEQYF
CDR3nt: TGTGCCACCAGTGACACAGGGACCTACGAGCAGTACTTC

d_gene: -
abundance: -
v_gene: TRBV7-9
j_gene: TRBJ1-6
CDR3aa: CASSKDTNSPLHF
CDR3nt: TGTGCCAGCAGCAAAGACACCAATTCACCCCTCCACTTT

d_gene: -
abundance: many
v_gene: TRBV20-1
j_gene: TRBJ2-7
CDR3aa: CSARTGLSDYEQYF
CDR3nt: TGCAGTGCTAGAACCGGGCTAAGCGACTACGAGCAGTACTTC

d_gene: -
abundance: few
v_gene: TRBV24-1
j_gene: TRBJ2-1
CDR3aa: CATSGGGSGAVSSYNEQFF
CDR3nt: TGTGCCACCAGTGGGGGGGGCAGCGGGGCCGTCAGCTCCTACAATGAGCAGTTCTTC

d_gene: TRBD1
abundance: many
v_gene: TRBV6-2/TRBV6-3
j_gene: TRBJ1-5
CDR3aa: CASSFTGGQPQHF
CDR3nt: TGTGCCAGCAGTTTCACAGGGGGTCAGCCCCAGCATTTT